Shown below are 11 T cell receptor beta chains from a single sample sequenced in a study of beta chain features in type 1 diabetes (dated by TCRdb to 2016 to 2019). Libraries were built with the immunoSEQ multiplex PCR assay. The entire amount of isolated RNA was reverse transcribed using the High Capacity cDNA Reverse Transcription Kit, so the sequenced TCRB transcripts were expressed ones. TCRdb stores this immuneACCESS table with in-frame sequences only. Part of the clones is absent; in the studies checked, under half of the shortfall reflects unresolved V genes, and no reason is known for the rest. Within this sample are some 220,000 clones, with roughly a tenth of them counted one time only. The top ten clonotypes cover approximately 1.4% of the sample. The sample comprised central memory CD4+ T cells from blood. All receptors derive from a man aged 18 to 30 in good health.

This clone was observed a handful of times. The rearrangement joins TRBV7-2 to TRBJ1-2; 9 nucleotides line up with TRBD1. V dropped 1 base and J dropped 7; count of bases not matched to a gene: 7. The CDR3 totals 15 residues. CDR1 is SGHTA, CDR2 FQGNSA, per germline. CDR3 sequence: CASSLVYQDRGGYTF. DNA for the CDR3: TGTGCCAGCAGCTTAGTTTATCAGGACAGGGGTGGCTACACCTTC.

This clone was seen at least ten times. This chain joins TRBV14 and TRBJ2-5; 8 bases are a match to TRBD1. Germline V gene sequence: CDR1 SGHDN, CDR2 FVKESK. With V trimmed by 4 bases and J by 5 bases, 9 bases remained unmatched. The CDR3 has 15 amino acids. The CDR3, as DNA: TGTGCCAGCAGCCGGCTGGCAGGGGGCGTGGAGACCCAGTACTTC. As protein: CASSRLAGGVETQYF.

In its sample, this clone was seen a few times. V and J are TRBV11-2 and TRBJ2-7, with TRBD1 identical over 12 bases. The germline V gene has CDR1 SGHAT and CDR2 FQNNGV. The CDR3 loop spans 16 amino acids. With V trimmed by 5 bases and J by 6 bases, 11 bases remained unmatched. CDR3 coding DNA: TGTGCCAGCAGCCCCCCCGCTGGGACAGGGGGCGGCGAGCAGTACTTC. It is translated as CASSPPAGTGGGEQYF.

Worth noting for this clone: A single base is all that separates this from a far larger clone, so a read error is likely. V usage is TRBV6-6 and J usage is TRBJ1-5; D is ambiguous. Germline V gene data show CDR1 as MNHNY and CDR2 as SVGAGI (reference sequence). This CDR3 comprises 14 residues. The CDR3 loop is CAISEEDGNQPQHF. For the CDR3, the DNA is TGTGCCATCAGTGAGGAGGACGGCAATCAGCCCCAGCATTTT.

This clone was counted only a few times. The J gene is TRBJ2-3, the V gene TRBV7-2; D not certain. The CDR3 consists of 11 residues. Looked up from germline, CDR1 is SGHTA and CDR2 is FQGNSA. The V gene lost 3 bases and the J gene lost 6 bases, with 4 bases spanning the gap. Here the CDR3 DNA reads TGTGCCAGCAGCTTTGGGGATACGCAGTATTTT. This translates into CASSFGDTQYF.

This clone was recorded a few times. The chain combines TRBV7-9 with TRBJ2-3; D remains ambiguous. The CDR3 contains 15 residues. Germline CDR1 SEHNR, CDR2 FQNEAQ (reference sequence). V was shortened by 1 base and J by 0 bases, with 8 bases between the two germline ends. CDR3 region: CASSLVQASTDTQYF. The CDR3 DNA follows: TGTGCCAGCAGCTTAGTCCAGGCCAGCACAGATACGCAGTATTTT.

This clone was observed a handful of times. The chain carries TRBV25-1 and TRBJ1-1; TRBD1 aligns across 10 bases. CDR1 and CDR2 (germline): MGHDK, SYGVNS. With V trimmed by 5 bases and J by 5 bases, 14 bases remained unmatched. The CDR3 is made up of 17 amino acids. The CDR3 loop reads CASSTHPGTGAGTEAFF. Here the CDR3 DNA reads TGTGCCAGCAGTACGCATCCCGGGACAGGGGCGGGGACTGAAGCTTTCTTT.

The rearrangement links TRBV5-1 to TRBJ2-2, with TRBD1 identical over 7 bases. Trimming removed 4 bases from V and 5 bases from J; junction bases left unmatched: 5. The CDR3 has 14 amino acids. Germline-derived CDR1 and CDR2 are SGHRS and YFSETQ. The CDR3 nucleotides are TGCGCCAGCAGCACGGGACAGCGAACCGGGGAGCTGTTTTTT. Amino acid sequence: CASSTGQRTGELFF.

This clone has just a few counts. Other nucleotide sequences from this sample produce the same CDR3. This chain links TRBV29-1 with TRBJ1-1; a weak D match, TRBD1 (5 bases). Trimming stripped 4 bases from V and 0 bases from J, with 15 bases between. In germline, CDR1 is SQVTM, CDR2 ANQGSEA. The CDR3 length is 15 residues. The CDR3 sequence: CSVGGGWGMNTEAFF. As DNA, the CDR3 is TGCAGCGTTGGAGGTGGTTGGGGCATGAACACTGAAGCTTTCTTT.

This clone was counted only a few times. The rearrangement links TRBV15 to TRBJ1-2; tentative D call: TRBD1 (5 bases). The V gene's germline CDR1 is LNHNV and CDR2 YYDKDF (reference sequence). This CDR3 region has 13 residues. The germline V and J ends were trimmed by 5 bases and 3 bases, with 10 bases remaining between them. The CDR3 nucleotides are TGTGCCACCAGCGAGGGGTTTGACTATGGCTACACCTTC. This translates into CATSEGFDYGYTF.

In nucleotides, the CDR3 is TGTGCCAGCAAGGGTACGGCACACACTGAAGCTTTCTTT. Encoded protein: CASKGTAHTEAFF. The chain links TRBV28 to TRBJ1-1; D is undetermined. The CDR3 loop spans 13 amino acids. V lost 7 bases, J lost 3 bases, and 12 bases lay in between. From germline, CDR1 is MDHEN and CDR2 SYDVKM.